The 2 T cell receptor beta chains below all came from one sample that was sequenced in a study of blood T cell repertoires in COVID-19. Repertoires were generated with immunoSEQ multiplex PCR, while TCRdb's copy carries only in-frame clones and drops some. There are about 290,000 clones in the sample; approximately 89% occur only once, and 11% lies in the top ten. The sample comprised peripheral blood. These receptors originate from a woman aged 25 to 39 with COVID-19, enrolled during active disease.

The chain has TRBV28 and TRBJ1-6, with D maybe TRBD1 (5 bases). V lost 7 bases and J 14 bases, leaving 9 bases between the germline ends. The CDR3 runs 10 residues. CDR1 and CDR2 (germline): MDHEN, SYDVKM. For the CDR3, the DNA is TGTGCCAGCATGTCGGGGGCCCTCCACTTT. Translated, it gives CASMSGALHF. Together with reference TRBV28 and TRBJ1-6, the CDR3 gives the full variable domain: DVKVTQSSRYLVKRTGEKVFLECVQDMDHENMFWYRQDPGLGLRLIYFSYDVKMKEKGDIPEGYSVSREKKERFSLILESASTNQTSMYLCASMSGALHFGNGTRLTVT.

This clone is a singleton in its sample. The genes are TRBV5-8 and TRBJ2-7; 7 nucleotides match TRBD1. The ends lost 2 bases at V and 2 bases at J; junction bases unmatched: 4. The V gene's germline CDR1 is SGHTS and CDR2 YDEGEE. The CDR3 extends over 14 amino acids. CDR3 DNA: TGTGCCAGCAGCTTTTACAGGGGAACCTACGAGCAGTACTTC. Translation gives CASSFYRGTYEQYF.